This TCR beta chain was documented in a study of cytomegalovirus exposure and HLA in healthy donors. This clone was found once. The PCR employed 60 Vbeta primers together with 13 Jbeta primers. Libraries were prepared by immunoSEQ multiplex PCR; TCRdb keeps only in-frame clonotypes and omits some of them. The sample shows about 93,000 clones, over 55% of them seen only once. CDR1 MNHNY and CDR2 SVGAGI come from the germline V gene (reference sequence). V lost 2 bases, J lost 5 bases, and 4 bases stayed unmatched. CDR3 length: 14 amino acids. The source of this sequence is a boy aged 10-17 years in good health and CMV-seropositive. Source material: PBMCs. The rearrangement uses TRBV6-6 and TRBJ2-7; TRBD1 matches at 9 bases. The DNA of the CDR3 is TGTGCCAGCAGTTACAAGGGACAGGGTAACGAGCAGTACTTC. Its translation: CASSYKGQGNEQYF.